This T cell receptor (beta chain) was captured by sequencing in a study of shared clonotypes between healthy human individuals. At the level of the study: Per donor, CD8 memory used one plate, CD8 naive used two, CD4 memory used three and CD4 naive used three.

This clone was detected only a few times. In the same sample, other DNA sequences code for this CDR3. This table comes from immunoSEQ multiplex PCR, and its TCRdb copy is limited to in-frame clones, with some not included. Among approximately 2.5 million clones listed, 93% were seen once. The V end was cut by 0 bases, the J end by 2 bases, with 7 bases between. CDR3 size: 14 residues. CDR1 and CDR2 (germline): SGHTA, FQGNSA. Division of CD4+ cells produced a CD45RA+ naive subset and a CD45RA-negative memory subset. This chain uses TRBV7-2 with TRBJ1-2; the D gene is possibly TRBD1 (5 bases). The sample taken for sequencing was naive CD4+ T cells from PBMCs. As to subset: CD45RA+ positively selected. The TCR comes from a man between 18 and 35 years old in good health. Some clones in this sample may be carry-over from other donors' samples. This chain's CDR3 is CASSLAPGNYGYTF. CDR3 DNA: TGTGCCAGCAGCTTAGCCCCAGGGAACTATGGCTACACCTTC.